The 5 T cell receptor beta chains below all came from one sample that was sequenced in a study of molecular identifiers for immune sequencing clone quantification (dated by TCRdb to 2017 to 2018). Library generation was performed with PCR. For sequencing, a NextSeq 500 was employed. TCRdb applied fastp at Q25 and MiXCR to the public reads, then kept only in-frame beta chains. Every distinct CDR3 protein forms one entry, paired with its most common genes and DNA. Within this sample are 400,000 to 600,000 distinct CDR3 sequences, with approximately 25% of them counted one time only. Of the sample, roughly 0.79% is held by the ten largest clones. The sample comprised naive CD8+ T cells from blood, with Jurkat cell RNA spiked in. The cell subset or site label, as the study defines it: FACS-sorted CD8+CD4-CCR7+CD45RA+ naive T cells. These receptors originate from a human donor in good health. Some libraries in this study had Jurkat cell RNA spiked in.

In this sample, this clonotype turned up many times. The rearrangement joins TRBV6-5 to TRBJ2-3; possibly TRBD1 for D (6 bases). This CDR3 region has 14 residues. Germline V gene data show CDR1 as MNHEY and CDR2 as SVGAGI. Trimming left V 0 bases short and J 6 bases short, with 10 bases between. CDR3 sequence reads: CASSYSTQGDTQYF. The CDR3 coding sequence is TGTGCCAGCAGTTACTCGACGCAGGGGGATACGCAGTATTTT.

The chain recombines TRBV30 with TRBJ2-1; the D is unclear. Trimming pared 2 bases from V and 2 bases from J, leaving 7 bases between. Germline V gene data show CDR1 as GTSNPN and CDR2 as SVGIG (reference sequence). The CDR3 has 13 residues. CDR3 loop: CAWSPQPYNEQFF. DNA of the CDR3: TGTGCCTGGAGTCCGCAGCCCTACAATGAGCAGTTCTTC.

The CDR3 DNA sequence: TGTGCCAGCAGCTTTGGGGGACAGCCCAACTATGGCTACACCTTC. Its protein product is CASSFGGQPNYGYTF. This chain joins TRBV27 and TRBJ1-2; 7 positions match TRBD1. This CDR3 contains 15 residues. Germline CDR1 is MNHEY and CDR2 is SMNVEV (reference sequence). The ends lost 6 bases at V and 2 bases at J; junction bases unmatched: 9.

This clonotype was counted many times. The genes are TRBV3-1 and TRBJ1-1; unclear D gene. The CDR3 has 14 residues. Deletions cut 0 bases from V and 3 bases from J, with 8 bases between. CDR1 and CDR2 from the germline V gene are LGHDT and YNNKEL (reference sequence). The CDR3 region is CASSQDSDYTEAFF. CDR3 in DNA: TGTGCCAGCAGCCAAGATAGCGATTACACTGAAGCTTTCTTT. Full variable domain (outside the CDR3, taken from reference TRBV3-1 and TRBJ1-1): DTAVSQTPKYLVTQMGNDKSIKCEQNLGHDTMYWYKQDSKKFLKIMFSYNNKELIINETVPNRFSPKSPDKAHLNLHINSLELGDSAVYFCASSQDSDYTEAFFGQGTRLTVV.

This clonotype was seen at least ten times. This rearrangement joins TRBV30 to TRBJ2-7, with TRBD1 matching 9 bases. V lost 0 bases to trimming and J lost 2 bases; unmatched junction nucleotides: 2. Germline V CDR1 and CDR2: GTSNPN, SVGIG (reference sequence). This CDR3 is 14 amino acids long. In DNA form, the CDR3 reads TGTGCCTGGAGTGTTACAGGGGGCCCCTACGAGCAGTACTTC. Translation: CAWSVTGGPYEQYF.